Reported below is one T cell receptor (beta chain). The antigen is not known. The data are from a study of T cell responses to AZD1222 COVID-19 vaccine. Study outcomes and limitations: Researchers took repertoire samples only after the peak T cell response had come. Reportedly, nearly half of unique spike TCRs recognized epitopes outside B.1.351/B.1.1.7 mutations.

The table came from immunoSEQ multiplex PCR; TCRdb's copy has only in-frame clones and leaves some out. The table shows under 150,000 clones, with over 90% occurring only once. The germline V gene has CDR1 LGHDT and CDR2 YNNKEL (reference sequence). Trimming cost V 7 bases and J 2 bases; bases outside gene matches: 10. The length of the CDR3 is 15 residues. The sequence came from an adult in good health. This chain links TRBV3-1 (or the pseudogene TRBV3-2) with TRBJ1-1; 7 nucleotides align to TRBD1. Sequences were derived from peripheral blood, sampled on day 0 of AZD1222 vaccination. The CDR3 reads CASMAGGQQNTEAFF. The CDR3 DNA is TGTGCCAGCATGGCTGGGGGACAGCAAAACACTGAAGCTTTCTTT.